The T cell receptor beta chain under discussion was sequenced for a study of CD8 T cells in ankylosing spondylitis (dated 2017 in TCRdb). Some background on the complete study: The study profiled T cell receptor beta repertoires in healthy donors and ankylosing spondylitis patients to find disease-linked TCR variants. In total, the full study cohort was made up of 95 to 110 healthy donors and more than 20 ankylosing spondylitis patients. Peripheral blood was sampled, and synovial fluid was also collected from ankylosing spondylitis patients. Findings and caveats that apply to the study as a whole: Blood from ankylosing spondylitis patients appeared to be characterized by a TCR beta motif composed of 7 to 9 highly homologous amino acid variants. In peripheral blood, the disease-linked clones were found at relatively low frequencies and had a CD8+ phenotype. Some motif variants were previously reported in synovial fluid and blood of reactive arthritis patients, suggesting common disease-initiation mechanisms. Significant enrichment of the disease-linked clones was reported in matched synovial fluid samples from ankylosing spondylitis patients.

In its sample, this clonotype was seen a few times. Its recognized antigen is unknown. Per-base quality was not reported, and no clone a single base away is much larger than it. The CDR3 numbers 14 residues from cysteine through phenylalanine. The DNA shown is the 42-base CDR3, in frame from base 1. The germline V gene (reference sequence) gives CDR1 as GTSNPN and CDR2 as SVGIG. Between the V and J ends, shortened by 3 bases and 3 bases respectively, the junction contains 11 bases. TCRdb shows the sequencer as Illumina MiSeq. Quantitative 5'-RACE with molecular barcodes was used to prepare TCR beta libraries. The study's own analysis went as follows. A new computational method, built on a probabilistic model of VDJ rearrangement, was used to identify disease-linked TCR variants. The raw public data were reprocessed by TCRdb itself: fastp quality trimming at Q25, MiXCR clonotype calling, in-frame beta chains only. Rows with one shared CDR3 protein collapse into an entry with the most common genes and DNA. For this entry, the V and J calls and clone size follow TCRdb and not the study's own pipeline. This sample holds approximately 24,000 distinct CDR3 sequences; roughly 13% were observed only once. The ten largest make up about 35% of the sample.

Sequenced: blood. This receptor was taken from a male donor with ankylosing spondylitis or in good health (not recorded which). Here the chain combines TRBV30 and TRBJ2-2; a weak D assignment points to TRBD1 (6 bases agree). The sequence in DNA is TGTGCCTGGAGGAGGGACACGGACACCGGGGAGCTGTTTTTT. It specifies CAWRRDTDTGELFF.